This T cell receptor (beta chain) was sequenced in a study of cytomegalovirus exposure and HLA in healthy donors. Study-wide findings and caveats: Prior analysis indicated that the majority of TCR beta V segments exhibited productivity approximately 87% or approximately 30% of the time.

Vbeta (60) and Jbeta (13) primers were used in the PCR. Sequenced by immunoSEQ multiplex PCR; TCRdb stores in-frame clones only, minus some. This sample has 130,000 or so clones; 70% to 80% occur once, and the top ten carry about 1.5%. The CDR3 spans 16 residues. The V segment lost 10 bases and the J segment 4 bases; nucleotides outside the gene matches: 13. Germline CDR1 is ENHRY and CDR2 is SYGVKD. A remark on this clone: The antigen remains unidentified.

The clonotype comes from a female donor in good health and CMV-seronegative. The chain recombines TRBV10-3 with TRBJ2-7; 13 nucleotides align to TRBD2. Material for sequencing was PBMCs. DNA of the CDR3: TGTGCCACCGATCGCGGAGGACTAGCGGGAGTATACGAGCAGTACTTC. This codes for CATDRGGLAGVYEQYF.